A few counts support the clone carrying this TCR beta chain. The data originate from a study of regulatory T cells in long-lasting Graves disease. Regarding time point: persistent/refractory GD, antithyroid drugs over 5 years with positive TRAb. Making the TCR library involved RNA that had been extracted from PBMCs. All patients originated from an endocrinology department located in Xi'an, China. Germline V gives CDR1 SGHRS, CDR2 YFSETQ. The V gene lost 4 bases and the J gene lost 3 bases, with 14 bases spanning the gap. This CDR3 has 14 amino acids. HTBI primers from iRepertoire and Arm-PCR of CDR3 regions yielded the TCR beta libraries. TCRdb independently ran MiXCR on the multiplex PCR reads; one entry per CDR3 protein. The sample consists of hundreds of thousands of distinct CDR3 sequences, roughly 20% of them appearing once.

The sequenced sample was peripheral blood mononuclear cells (PBMCs), obtained when the disease was refractory, from a patient treated with antithyroid drugs. This TCR came from a female donor with Graves disease. This sequence joins TRBV5-1 and TRBJ2-7; D perhaps matches TRBD1 (7 bases). CDR3 in DNA: TGCGCCAGCAGCCCGGGGGACAGACTCTACGAGCAGTACTTC. Protein: CASSPGDRLYEQYF.